This TCR beta chain derives from a study of cytomegalovirus exposure and HLA in healthy donors. V trimming: 4 bases; J trimming: 2 bases; junction bases outside the gene matches: 7. Germline CDR1 reads MGHRA; CDR2 reads YSYEKL. The length of the CDR3 is 16 residues. Assay used: immunoSEQ multiplex PCR; TCRdb lists only in-frame clones, some missing. The table has about 180,000 clones, about 83% seen once. In its sample, this clone was seen a few times. The specimen sequenced was PBMCs. The receptor was isolated from a woman aged 25 to 39 in good health and CMV-seronegative. This sequence joins TRBV4-1 and TRBJ2-7, with 11 positions matching TRBD1. The CDR3 sequence: CASSRNSGQGAYEQYF. Here the CDR3 DNA reads TGCGCCAGCAGCCGCAACTCGGGACAGGGGGCCTACGAGCAGTACTTC.